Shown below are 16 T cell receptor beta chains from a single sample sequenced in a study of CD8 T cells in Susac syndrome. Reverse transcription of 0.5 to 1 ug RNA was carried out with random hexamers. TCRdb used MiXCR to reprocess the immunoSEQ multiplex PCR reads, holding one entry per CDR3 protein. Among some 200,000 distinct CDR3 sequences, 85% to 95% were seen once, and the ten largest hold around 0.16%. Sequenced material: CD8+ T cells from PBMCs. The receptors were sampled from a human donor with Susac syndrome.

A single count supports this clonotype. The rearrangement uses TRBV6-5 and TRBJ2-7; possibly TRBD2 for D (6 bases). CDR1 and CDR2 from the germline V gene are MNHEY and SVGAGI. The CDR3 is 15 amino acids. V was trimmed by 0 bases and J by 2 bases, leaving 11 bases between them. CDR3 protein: CASSYSGGGTYEQYF. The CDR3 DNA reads TGTGCCAGCAGTTACTCGGGTGGAGGGACCTACGAGCAGTACTTC.

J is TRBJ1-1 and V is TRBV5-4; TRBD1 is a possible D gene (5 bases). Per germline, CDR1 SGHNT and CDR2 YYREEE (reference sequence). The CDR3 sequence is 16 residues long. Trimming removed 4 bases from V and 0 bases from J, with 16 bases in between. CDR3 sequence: CASSPVEGRMNTEAFF. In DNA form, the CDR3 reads TGTGCCAGCAGCCCTGTTGAGGGGCGAATGAACACTGAAGCTTTCTTT.

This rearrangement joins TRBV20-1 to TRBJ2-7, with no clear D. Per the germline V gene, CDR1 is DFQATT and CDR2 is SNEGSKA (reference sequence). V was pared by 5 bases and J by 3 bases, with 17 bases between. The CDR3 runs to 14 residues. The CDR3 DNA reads TGCAGTGCTCATCACGCGGCATCTTACTACGAGCAGTACTTC. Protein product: CSAHHAASYYEQYF.

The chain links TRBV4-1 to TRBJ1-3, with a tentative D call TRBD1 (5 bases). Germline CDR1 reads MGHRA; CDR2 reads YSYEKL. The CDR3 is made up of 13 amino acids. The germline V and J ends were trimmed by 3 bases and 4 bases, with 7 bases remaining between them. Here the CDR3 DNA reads TGCGCCAGCAGCCAGAAGGGGGGAAACACCATATATTTT. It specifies CASSQKGGNTIYF.

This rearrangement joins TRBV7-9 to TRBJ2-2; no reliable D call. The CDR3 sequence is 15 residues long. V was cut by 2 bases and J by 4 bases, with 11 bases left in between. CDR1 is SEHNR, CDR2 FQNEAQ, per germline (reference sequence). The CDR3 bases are TGTGCCAGCAGCTTATTACTACCAACCACCGGGGAGCTGTTTTTT. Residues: CASSLLLPTTGELFF.

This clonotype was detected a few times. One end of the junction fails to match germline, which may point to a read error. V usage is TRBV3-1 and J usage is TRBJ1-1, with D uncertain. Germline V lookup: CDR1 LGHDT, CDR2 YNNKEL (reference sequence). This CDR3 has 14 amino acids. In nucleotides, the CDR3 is TGTGCCAGCAGTCAAGACCCTGGGAACACTGAAGCTTTCTTT. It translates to CASSQDPGNTEAFF.

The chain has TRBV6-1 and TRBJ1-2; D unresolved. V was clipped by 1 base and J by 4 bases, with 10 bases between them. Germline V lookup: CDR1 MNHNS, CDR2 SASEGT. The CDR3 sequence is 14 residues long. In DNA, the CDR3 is TGTGCCAGCAGTGAAGTAGGGCCAGGCTATGGCTACACCTTC. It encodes CASSEVGPGYGYTF.

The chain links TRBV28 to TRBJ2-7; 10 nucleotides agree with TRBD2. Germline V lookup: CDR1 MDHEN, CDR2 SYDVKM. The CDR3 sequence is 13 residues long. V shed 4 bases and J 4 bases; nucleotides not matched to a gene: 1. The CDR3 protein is CASSWTSGYEQYF. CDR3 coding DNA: TGTGCCAGCAGTTGGACTAGCGGATACGAGCAGTACTTC.

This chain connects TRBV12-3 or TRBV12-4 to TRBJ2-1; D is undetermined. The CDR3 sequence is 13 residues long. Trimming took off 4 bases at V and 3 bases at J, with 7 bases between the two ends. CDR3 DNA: TGTGCCAGCAGTTCCACCCTCTACAATGAGCAGTTCTTC. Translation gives CASSSTLYNEQFF.

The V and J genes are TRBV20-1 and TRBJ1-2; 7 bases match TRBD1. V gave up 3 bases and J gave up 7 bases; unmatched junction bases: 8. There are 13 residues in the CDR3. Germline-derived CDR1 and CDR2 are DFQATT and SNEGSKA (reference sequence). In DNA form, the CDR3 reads TGCAGTGCTAGGTTCCCGACAGGGTTTGGCTACACCTTC. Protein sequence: CSARFPTGFGYTF.

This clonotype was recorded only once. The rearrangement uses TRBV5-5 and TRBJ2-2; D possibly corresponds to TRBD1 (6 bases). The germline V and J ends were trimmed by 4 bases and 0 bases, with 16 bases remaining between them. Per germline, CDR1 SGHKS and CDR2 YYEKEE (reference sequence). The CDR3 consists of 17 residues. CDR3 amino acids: CASSRHQDSANTGELFF. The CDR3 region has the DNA TGTGCCAGCAGCCGACACCAGGACAGCGCGAACACCGGGGAGCTGTTTTTT.

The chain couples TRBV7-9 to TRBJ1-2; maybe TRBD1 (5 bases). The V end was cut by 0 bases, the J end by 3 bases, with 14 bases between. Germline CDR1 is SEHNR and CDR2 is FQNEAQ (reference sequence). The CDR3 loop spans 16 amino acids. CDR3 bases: TGTGCCAGCAGCTTAGCTGGGGCCCTTGGGGACTATGGCTACACCTTC. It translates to CASSLAGALGDYGYTF.

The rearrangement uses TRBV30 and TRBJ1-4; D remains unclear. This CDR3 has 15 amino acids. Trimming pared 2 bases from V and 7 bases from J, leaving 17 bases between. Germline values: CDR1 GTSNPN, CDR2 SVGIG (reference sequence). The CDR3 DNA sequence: TGTGCCTGGAGTCCGACGCTCTTTTTCGGTGAAAAACTGTTTTTT. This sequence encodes CAWSPTLFFGEKLFF.

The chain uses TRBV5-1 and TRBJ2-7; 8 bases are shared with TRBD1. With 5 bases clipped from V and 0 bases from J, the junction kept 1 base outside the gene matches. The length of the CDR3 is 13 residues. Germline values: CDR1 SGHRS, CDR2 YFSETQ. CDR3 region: CASRGQGSYEQYF. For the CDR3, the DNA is TGCGCCAGCAGAGGACAGGGCTCCTACGAGCAGTACTTC.

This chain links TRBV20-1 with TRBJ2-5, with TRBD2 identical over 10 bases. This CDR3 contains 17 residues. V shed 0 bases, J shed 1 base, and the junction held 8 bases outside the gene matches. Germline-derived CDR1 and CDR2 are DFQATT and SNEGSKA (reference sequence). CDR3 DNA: TGCAGTGCTAGAGATGACGGACTAGCGGAACTCCAAGAGACCCAGTACTTC. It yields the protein CSARDDGLAELQETQYF.

CDR3 sequence reads: CASSLTGIYDQPQHF. For the CDR3, the DNA is TGTGCCAGCAGCCTTACAGGGATCTACGATCAGCCCCAGCATTTT. This rearrangement joins TRBV6-5 to TRBJ1-5; a weak D match, TRBD1 (6 bases). The CDR3 is 15 amino acids. The germline V gene has CDR1 MNHEY and CDR2 SVGAGI. V gave up 6 bases and J gave up 5 bases, with 17 bases separating them.